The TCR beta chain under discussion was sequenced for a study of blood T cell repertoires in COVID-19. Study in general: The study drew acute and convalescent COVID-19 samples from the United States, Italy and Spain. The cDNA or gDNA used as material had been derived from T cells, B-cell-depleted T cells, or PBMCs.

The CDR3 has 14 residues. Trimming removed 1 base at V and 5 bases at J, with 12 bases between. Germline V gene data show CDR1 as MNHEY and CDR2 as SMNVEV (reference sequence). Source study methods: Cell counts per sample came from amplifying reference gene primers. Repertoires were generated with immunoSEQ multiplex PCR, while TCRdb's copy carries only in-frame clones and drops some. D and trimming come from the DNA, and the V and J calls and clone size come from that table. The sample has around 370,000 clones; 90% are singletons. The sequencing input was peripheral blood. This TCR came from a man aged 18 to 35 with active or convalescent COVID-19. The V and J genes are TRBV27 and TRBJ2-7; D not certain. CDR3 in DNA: TGTGCCAGCAGTTTATACCCCCCGGTGCACGAGCAGTACTTC. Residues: CASSLYPPVHEQYF.